Listed below are T cell receptor beta chains from one sample, sequenced in a study of beta chain features in type 1 diabetes. Assay: immunoSEQ multiplex PCR; the TCRdb copy retains only in-frame clones and omits some. This table has approximately 200,000 clones, over 8.5% appearing once. The sequencing sample was made of naive CD4+ T cells from blood. These receptors originate from a young woman in good health. CDR3s include the opening cysteine and the closing phenylalanine or tryptophan. A D gene is named only where the DNA matches it firmly. Part of the rows lack a size; the others show once, few, many or a class for expanded clones.

clone size,V gene,D gene,J gene,CDR3 protein,CDR3 DNA
.,TRBV5-1,.,TRBJ2-5,CASSLAGSETQYF,TGCGCCAGCAGCTTGGCCGGGTCCGAGACCCAGTACTTC
.,TRBV25-1,.,TRBJ1-5,CASSDATGRSNQPQHF,TGTGCCAGCAGTGACGCGACAGGAAGGAGCAATCAGCCCCAGCATTTT
.,TRBV5-1,TRBD1,TRBJ1-5,CASSFTGDGDQPQHF,TGCGCCAGCAGCTTTACAGGGGACGGGGACCAGCCCCAGCATTTT
.,TRBV6-6,.,TRBJ2-3,CASRNYRETDTQYF,TGTGCCAGCAGGAACTACAGGGAAACAGATACGCAGTATTTT
few,TRBV18,.,TRBJ1-5,CASSPRTGGNQPQHF,TGTGCCAGCTCACCACGGACTGGCGGCAATCAGCCCCAGCATTTT
.,TRBV10-3,.,TRBJ2-7,CAISDYIIRGSYEQYF,TGTGCCATCAGTGACTACATTATACGAGGGTCCTACGAGCAGTACTTC
.,TRBV5-7,.,TRBJ1-1,CASSLGPMNTEAFF,TGTGCCAGCAGCTTGGGGCCGATGAACACTGAAGCTTTCTTT
.,TRBV6-1,.,TRBJ2-7,CTCTSVPGWSAGWVF,.
few,TRBV6-1,TRBD1,TRBJ1-2,CASGTGKYINYGYTF,TGTGCCAGCGGGACAGGGAAGTATATTAACTATGGCTACACCTTC
.,TRBV5-1,TRBD1,TRBJ1-5,CASSFDRGQPQHF,TGCGCCAGCAGCTTCGACAGGGGTCAGCCCCAGCATTTT
few,TRBV5-5,.,TRBJ2-4,CASSSQTENIQYF,TGTGCCAGCAGCTCTCAGACAGAAAACATTCAGTACTTC
few,TRBV10-3,.,TRBJ2-2,CAISGQGGDTGELFF,TGTGCCATCAGTGGACAGGGAGGAGACACCGGGGAGCTGTTTTTT
.,TRBV5-1,.,TRBJ1-4,CASSPGIATNEKLFF,TGCGCCAGCAGCCCGGGGATTGCAACTAATGAAAAACTGTTTTTT
.,TRBV30,.,TRBJ2-7,CAWSIQGPNEQYF,TGTGCCTGGAGTATCCAGGGGCCCAACGAGCAGTACTTC
.,TRBV15,.,TRBJ2-1,CATRTPRSSYNEQFF,TGTGCCACCAGGACCCCTCGGAGCTCCTACAATGAGCAGTTCTTC
.,TRBV7-9,.,TRBJ1-1,CASSSWTANTEAFF,TGTGCCAGCAGCTCTTGGACAGCGAACACTGAAGCTTTCTTT
.,TRBV2,.,TRBJ2-3,CASSEGLSTDTQYF,TGTGCCAGCAGTGAAGGACTCAGCACAGATACGCAGTATTTT
few,TRBV11-2,TRBD1,TRBJ1-1,CASSSIGGGYMTEAFF,TGTGCCAGCAGCTCAATAGGGGGCGGGTACATGACTGAAGCTTTCTTT
.,TRBV5-6,.,TRBJ2-7,CASSLDPRGGQYF,TGTGCCAGCAGCTTGGACCCAAGGGGCGGGCAGTACTTC
once,TRBV4-1,TRBD1,TRBJ1-5,CASSQGTGVPNQPQHF,TGCGCCAGCAGCCAAGGGACAGGGGTCCCCAATCAGCCCCAGCATTTT
few,TRBV5-4,TRBD1,TRBJ2-7,CASSSRDRDYEQYF,TGTGCCAGCAGCTCCCGGGACAGGGACTACGAGCAGTACTTC
.,TRBV6-1,.,TRBJ2-3,CASRRGIATDTQYF,TGTGCCAGCAGAAGAGGAATAGCGACAGATACGCAGTATTTT
.,TRBV6-1,.,TRBJ2-2,CASSAGLTRGELFF,TGTGCCAGCAGTGCCGGACTCACCCGAGGGGAGCTGTTTTTT
few,TRBV29-1,.,TRBJ1-3,CSVGAGLSGNTIYF,TGCAGCGTTGGGGCAGGCCTCTCTGGAAACACCATATATTTT
.,TRBV12-5,TRBD1,TRBJ1-2,CASGSWTGGNYGYTF,TGTGCTAGTGGTTCGTGGACAGGGGGTAACTATGGCTACACCTTC
.,TRBV13,.,TRBJ1-3,CASSRTVGNTIYF,TGTGCCAGCAGCCGGACAGTCGGAAACACCATATATTTT
few,TRBV14,TRBD2,TRBJ2-3,CASRLTSGRVYTDTQYF,TGTGCCAGCAGACTCACTAGCGGGAGGGTCTACACAGATACGCAGTATTTT